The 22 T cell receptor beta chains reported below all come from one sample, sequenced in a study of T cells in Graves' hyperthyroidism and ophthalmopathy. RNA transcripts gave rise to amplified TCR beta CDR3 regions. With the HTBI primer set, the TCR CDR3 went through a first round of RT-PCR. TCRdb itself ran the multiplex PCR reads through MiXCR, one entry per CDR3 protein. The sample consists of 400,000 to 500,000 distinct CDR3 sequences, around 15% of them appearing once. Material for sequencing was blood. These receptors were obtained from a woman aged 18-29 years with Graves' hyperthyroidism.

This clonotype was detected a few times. The CDR3 nucleotides are TGTGCCAGCCAGGGGGCGAGCCAGCCCCAGCATTTT. Amino acids: CASQGASQPQHF. The rearrangement links TRBV12-3 or TRBV12-4 to TRBJ1-5; 8 positions match TRBD1. Trimming removed 8 bases from V and 7 bases from J; junction bases left unmatched: 4. The CDR3 is made up of 12 amino acids.

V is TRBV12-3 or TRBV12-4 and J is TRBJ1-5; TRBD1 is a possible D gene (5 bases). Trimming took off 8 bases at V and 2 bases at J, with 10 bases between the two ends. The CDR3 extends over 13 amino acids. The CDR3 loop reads CASADSGNQPQHF. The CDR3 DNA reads TGTGCCAGCGCTGACAGCGGCAATCAGCCCCAGCATTTT.

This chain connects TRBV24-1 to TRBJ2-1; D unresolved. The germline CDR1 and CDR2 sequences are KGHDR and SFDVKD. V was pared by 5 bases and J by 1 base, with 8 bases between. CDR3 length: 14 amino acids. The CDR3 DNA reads TGTGCCACCAGTGTCGGCAGGTCCTACAATGAGCAGTTCTTC. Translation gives CATSVGRSYNEQFF.

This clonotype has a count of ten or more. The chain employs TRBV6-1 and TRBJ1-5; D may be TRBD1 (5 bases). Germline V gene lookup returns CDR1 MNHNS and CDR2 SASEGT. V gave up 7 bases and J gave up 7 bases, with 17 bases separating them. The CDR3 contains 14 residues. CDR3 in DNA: TGTGCCAGCAACCCAGGAGGGGTCCTACAGCCCCAGCATTTT. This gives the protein CASNPGGVLQPQHF.

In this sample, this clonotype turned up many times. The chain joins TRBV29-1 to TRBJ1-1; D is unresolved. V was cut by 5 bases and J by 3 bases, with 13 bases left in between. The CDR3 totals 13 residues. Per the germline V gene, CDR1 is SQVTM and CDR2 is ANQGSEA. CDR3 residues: CSVNPSQDTEAFF. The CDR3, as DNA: TGCAGCGTTAATCCCAGCCAGGACACTGAAGCTTTCTTT.

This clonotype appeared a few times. The CDR3 reads CATSDFGQGGRNEQFF. The CDR3 DNA follows: TGTGCCACCAGTGATTTCGGACAGGGCGGGAGGAATGAGCAGTTCTTC. V gene TRBV24-1 combines with J gene TRBJ2-1; D assignment may be TRBD1 or TRBD2 (8 bases each). This CDR3 has 16 amino acids. Per the germline V gene, CDR1 is KGHDR and CDR2 is SFDVKD. V shed 1 base and J shed 7 bases, with 16 bases lying between them.

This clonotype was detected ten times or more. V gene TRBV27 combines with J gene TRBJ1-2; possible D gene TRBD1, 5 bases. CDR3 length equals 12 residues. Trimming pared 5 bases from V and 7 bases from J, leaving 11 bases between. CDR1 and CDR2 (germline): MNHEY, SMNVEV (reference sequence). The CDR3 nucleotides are TGTGCCAGCAGTAGAGGGGTGGGTGGCTACACCTTC. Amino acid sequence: CASSRGVGGYTF.

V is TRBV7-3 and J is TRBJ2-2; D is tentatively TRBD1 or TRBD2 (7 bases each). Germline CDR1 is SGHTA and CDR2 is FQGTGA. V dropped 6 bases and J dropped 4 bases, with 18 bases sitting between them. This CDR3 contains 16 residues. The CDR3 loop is CASSPRGGGITGELFF. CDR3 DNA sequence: TGTGCCAGCAGTCCTCGGGGAGGGGGCATCACCGGGGAGCTGTTTTTT.

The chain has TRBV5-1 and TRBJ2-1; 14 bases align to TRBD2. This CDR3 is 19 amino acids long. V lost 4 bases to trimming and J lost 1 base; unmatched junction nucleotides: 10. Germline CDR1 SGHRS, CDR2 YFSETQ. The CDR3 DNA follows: TGCGCCAGCAGCGCGGGGACTAGCGGGAGTATGCGGTCCTACAATGAGCAGTTCTTC. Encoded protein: CASSAGTSGSMRSYNEQFF.

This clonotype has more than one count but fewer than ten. Here the CDR3 reads CSARDLRTAYNEQFF. The CDR3 DNA reads as TGCAGTGCTAGAGACCTAAGGACAGCCTACAATGAGCAGTTCTTC. This sequence joins TRBV20-1 and TRBJ2-1, with D possibly being TRBD1 (6 bases). The CDR3 sequence is 15 residues long. In germline, CDR1 is DFQATT, CDR2 SNEGSKA (reference sequence). The V end lost 0 bases, the J end lost 2 bases, and 11 bases lay between the germline ends.

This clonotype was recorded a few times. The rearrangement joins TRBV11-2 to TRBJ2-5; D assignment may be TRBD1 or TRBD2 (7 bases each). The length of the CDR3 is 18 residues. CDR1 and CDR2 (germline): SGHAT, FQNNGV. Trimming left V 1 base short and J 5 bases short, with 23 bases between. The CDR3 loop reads CASSLGPDGEGARETQYF. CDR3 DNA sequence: TGTGCCAGCAGCTTAGGACCCGACGGGGAGGGGGCAAGGGAGACCCAGTACTTC. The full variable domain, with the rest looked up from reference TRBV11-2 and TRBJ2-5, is EAGVAQSPRYKIIEKRQSVAFWCNPISGHATLYWYQQILGQGPKLLIQFQNNGVVDDSQLPKDRFSAERLKGVDSTLKIQPAKLEDSAVYLCASSLGPDGEGARETQYFGPGTRLLVL.

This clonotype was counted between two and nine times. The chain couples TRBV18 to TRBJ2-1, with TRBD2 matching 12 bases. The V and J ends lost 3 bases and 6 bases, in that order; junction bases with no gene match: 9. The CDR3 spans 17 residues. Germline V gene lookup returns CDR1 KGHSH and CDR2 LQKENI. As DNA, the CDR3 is TGTGCCAGCTCACCTGCACCGCCGGGACTAGCGGGCAATGAGCAGTTCTTC. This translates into CASSPAPPGLAGNEQFF.

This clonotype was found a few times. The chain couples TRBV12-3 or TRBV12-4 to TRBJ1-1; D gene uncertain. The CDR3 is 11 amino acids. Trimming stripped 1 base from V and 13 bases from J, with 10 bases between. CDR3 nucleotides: TGTGCCAGCAGTTTAGGGGGTTCTGGTTTCTTT. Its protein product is CASSLGGSGFF.

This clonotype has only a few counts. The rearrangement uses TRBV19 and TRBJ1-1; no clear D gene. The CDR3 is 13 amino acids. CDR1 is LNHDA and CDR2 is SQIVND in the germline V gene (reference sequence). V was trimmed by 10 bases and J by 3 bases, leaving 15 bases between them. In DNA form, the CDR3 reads TGTGCCACCAGAGGTACCAGAGACACTGAAGCTTTCTTT. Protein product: CATRGTRDTEAFF.

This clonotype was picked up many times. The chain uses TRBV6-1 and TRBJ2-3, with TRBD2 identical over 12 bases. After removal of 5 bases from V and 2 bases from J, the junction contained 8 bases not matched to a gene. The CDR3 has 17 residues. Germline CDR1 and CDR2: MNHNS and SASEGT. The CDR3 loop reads CASSPRTSGDYTDTQYF. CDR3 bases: TGTGCCAGCAGTCCCAGGACTAGCGGGGACTACACAGATACGCAGTATTTT.

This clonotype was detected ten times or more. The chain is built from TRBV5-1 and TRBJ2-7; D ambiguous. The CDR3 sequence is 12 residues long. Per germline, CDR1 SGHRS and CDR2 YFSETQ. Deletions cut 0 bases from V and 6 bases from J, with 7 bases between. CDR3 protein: CASSLGAAEQYF. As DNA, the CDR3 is TGCGCCAGCAGCTTGGGGGCAGCCGAGCAGTACTTC.

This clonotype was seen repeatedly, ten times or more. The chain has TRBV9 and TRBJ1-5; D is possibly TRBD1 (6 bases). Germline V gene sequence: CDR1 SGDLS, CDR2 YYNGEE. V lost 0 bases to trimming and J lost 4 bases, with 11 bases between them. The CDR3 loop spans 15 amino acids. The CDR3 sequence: CASSVAGAGNQPQHF. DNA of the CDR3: TGTGCCAGCAGCGTAGCAGGGGCCGGTAATCAGCCCCAGCATTTT.

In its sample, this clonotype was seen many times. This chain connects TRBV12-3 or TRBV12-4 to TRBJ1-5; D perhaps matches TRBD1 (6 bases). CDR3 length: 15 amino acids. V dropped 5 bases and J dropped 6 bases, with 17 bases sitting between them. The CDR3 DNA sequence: TGTGCCAGCAGTCCGCTATCAGGGGATATTCAGCCCCAGCATTTT. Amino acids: CASSPLSGDIQPQHF.

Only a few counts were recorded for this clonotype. CDR3 DNA: TGTGCCAGCTCACCACAGATGGGGCGAGGCACCGGGGAGCTGTTTTTT. Residues: CASSPQMGRGTGELFF. J is TRBJ2-2 and V is TRBV18, with TRBD1 as a possible D gene (5 bases). Looked up from germline, CDR1 is KGHSH and CDR2 is LQKENI. V was cut by 1 base and J by 4 bases, with 13 bases left in between. The CDR3 covers 16 residues.

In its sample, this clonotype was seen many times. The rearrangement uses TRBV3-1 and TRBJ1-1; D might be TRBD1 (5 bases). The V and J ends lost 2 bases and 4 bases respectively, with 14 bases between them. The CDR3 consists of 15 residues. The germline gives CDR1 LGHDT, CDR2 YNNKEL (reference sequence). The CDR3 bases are TGTGCCAGCAGCCAACTCGGCAGGGTGGTCACTGAAGCTTTCTTT. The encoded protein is CASSQLGRVVTEAFF.

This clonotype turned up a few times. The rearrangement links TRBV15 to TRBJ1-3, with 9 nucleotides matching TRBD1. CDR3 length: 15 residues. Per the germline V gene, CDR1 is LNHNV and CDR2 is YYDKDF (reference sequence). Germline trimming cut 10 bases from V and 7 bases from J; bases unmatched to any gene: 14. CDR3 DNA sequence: TGTGCCATTCAAAATTACAGGGGGCTGGGGAACACCATATATTTT. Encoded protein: CAIQNYRGLGNTIYF.

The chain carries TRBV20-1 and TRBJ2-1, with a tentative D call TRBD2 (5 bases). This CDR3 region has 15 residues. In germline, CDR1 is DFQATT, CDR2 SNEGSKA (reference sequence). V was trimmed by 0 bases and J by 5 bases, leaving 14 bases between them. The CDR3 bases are TGCAGTGCTAGAGATCGGTTTGGAGCGGACAATGAGCAGTTCTTC. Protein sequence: CSARDRFGADNEQFF.